The clone carrying this T cell receptor (beta chain) was detected ten times or more. Its specificity is not known. TCR beta cDNA came from 400 to 500 ng total RNA, primed with a constant-region primer. What produced the TCR beta libraries was three nested multiplex PCR rounds using slightly modified ARM-PCR. The opening two PCR rounds, about 11 cycles each, paired TRBV1-TRBV30 forward primers with a C-beta reverse primer. Each CDR3 protein is one row after TCRdb ran MiXCR on the multiplex PCR reads. The sample contains approximately 110,000 distinct CDR3 sequences, 64% of which appear only once. Joint extraction of RNA and DNA used roughly 19-32 mg of bulk tissue that was unsorted. These data belong to a study of tumor-infiltrating lymphocytes in primary liver carcinoma. CDR1 and CDR2 from the germline V gene are SGHRS and YFSETQ. V shed 7 bases and J 4 bases; nucleotides not matched to a gene: 4. This CDR3 comprises 14 residues.

Overall study findings and caveats: The 250 largest clones made up significantly more of tumor than blood repertoires (p = 0.039).

The receptor comes from a woman in her fifties or sixties with primary liver carcinoma and hepatitis B virus infection. The chain has TRBV5-1 and TRBJ2-3, with TRBD2 identical over 12 bases. Material: liver tumor tissue from sampling region 3. The subset here: tumor region T3, left-lateral pole. In DNA, the CDR3 is TGCGCCAGCTCGACTAGCGGGAGACCAGATACGCAGTATTTT. Residues: CASSTSGRPDTQYF.